Shown below are 3 T cell receptor beta chains from a single sample sequenced in a study of human T cells and chemical hapten exposure. Regarding time point: healthy volunteer bleed at 2 weeks. Unfractionated whole blood yielded the extracted total RNA. Each CDR3 protein gets one entry after TCRdb re-called the RACE reads with MiXCR. Of some 93,000 distinct CDR3 sequences listed, roughly 8% were seen once; the top ten hold roughly 3.1%. The source material was whole blood. The receptors stem from a female donor in good health. Some clones in this sample may be carry-over from other donors' samples.

This clonotype was recorded at least ten times. The chain has TRBV5-1 and TRBJ2-2, with 7 bases that match TRBD1. The CDR3 is made up of 14 amino acids. With V trimmed by 3 bases and J by 7 bases, 6 bases remained unmatched. Germline V lookup: CDR1 SGHRS, CDR2 YFSETQ. CDR3 region: CASSSDRNDGELFF. CDR3 bases: TGCGCCAGCAGCTCGGACAGGAATGACGGGGAGCTGTTTTTT.

The genes are TRBV5-1 and TRBJ2-6; tentatively, D is TRBD2 (7 bases). The CDR3 totals 21 residues. Germline lookup yields CDR1 SGHRS and CDR2 YFSETQ. Deletions cut 5 bases from V and 2 bases from J, with 29 bases between. The CDR3 DNA is TGCGCCAGCAGGGGGGGGGACCTAACGGGACACACAAAAACTGGGGCCAACGTCCTGACTTTC. Protein: CASRGGDLTGHTKTGANVLTF.

The V and J genes are TRBV6-4 and TRBJ2-1; perhaps TRBD2 as D (5 bases). Trimming cost V 0 bases and J 5 bases, with 11 bases left between them. There are 15 residues in the CDR3. Germline V gene sequence: CDR1 MRHNA, CDR2 SNTAGT. The CDR3 is CASSDSAEANNEQFF. DNA of the CDR3: TGTGCCAGCAGTGACTCGGCGGAGGCAAACAATGAGCAGTTCTTC.